Following are 7 T cell receptor beta chains from one sample sequenced in a study of T cell repertoires in cytomegalovirus infection. These receptors' targets are unknown. TCRdb independently ran MiXCR on the reads; one entry per CDR3 protein. This table has some 900,000 distinct CDR3 sequences, around a third appearing once. The specimen was cultured CD8+ T cells from PBMCs, collected from culture after CMV antigen stimulation. The receptor set was obtained from a human donor in good health (CMV status not recorded). Some clones in this sample may be carry-over from other donors' samples.

This clonotype was counted a few times. The chain links TRBV6-5 to TRBJ2-1; 11 positions match TRBD1. Unmatched junction bases numbered 7, after V lost 4 bases and J lost 8 bases. This CDR3 has 15 amino acids. Germline values: CDR1 MNHEY, CDR2 SVGAGI. The DNA for the CDR3 is TGTGCCAGCAGTTCCGACGGACAGGGGGCCGATGAGCAGTTCTTC. This encodes CASSSDGQGADEQFF.

The rearrangement uses TRBV27 and TRBJ2-3; D is perhaps TRBD1 (6 bases). This CDR3 contains 15 residues. The germline V and J ends were trimmed by 7 bases and 2 bases, with 16 bases remaining between them. Germline CDR1 reads MNHEY; CDR2 reads SMNVEV (reference sequence). The CDR3 DNA reads TGTGCCAGCAAACCAGGGACATTTAACACAGATACGCAGTATTTT. Amino acid sequence: CASKPGTFNTDTQYF.

The chain is built from TRBV12-3 or TRBV12-4 and TRBJ2-2; TRBD2 agrees at 12 bases. V was pared by 7 bases and J by 0 bases, with 6 bases of the junction left unmatched. The CDR3 extends over 17 amino acids. The DNA for the CDR3 is TGTGCCAGCACCCAAACTAGCGGGGGGACGAACACCGGGGAGCTGTTTTTT. It is translated as CASTQTSGGTNTGELFF.

J is TRBJ2-2 and V is TRBV4-2; tentatively, D is TRBD2 (6 bases). Germline V gene data show CDR1 as LGHNA and CDR2 as YNFKEQ. The CDR3 has 16 amino acids. Trimming shortened V by 4 bases and J by 5 bases, and 17 bases separated the two germline ends. The CDR3 protein is CASSPPTPGGTGELFF. Here the CDR3 DNA reads TGTGCCAGCAGCCCACCGACGCCCGGGGGAACCGGGGAGCTGTTTTTT.

This chain uses TRBV27 with TRBJ2-7; D unresolved. Looked up from germline, CDR1 is MNHEY and CDR2 is SMNVEV (reference sequence). This CDR3 has 13 residues. The ends were cut back, 6 bases at V and 4 bases at J, with 13 bases in the middle. The CDR3 sequence is CASSHSRVYEQYF. Here the CDR3 DNA reads TGTGCCAGCAGCCACTCCCGGGTATACGAGCAGTACTTC.

V and J are TRBV6-1 and TRBJ1-4; 8 bases line up with TRBD1. With 6 bases clipped from V and 0 bases from J, the junction kept 9 bases outside the gene matches. Looked up from germline, CDR1 is MNHNS and CDR2 is SASEGT. The CDR3 sequence is 17 residues long. The CDR3 sequence is CASSPDRVSSTNEKLFF. DNA of the CDR3: TGTGCCAGCAGCCCGGACAGGGTTTCATCAACTAATGAAAAACTGTTTTTT.

The CDR3 DNA sequence: TGTGCCAGCAGTTCTCGGACAGAGTACTATGGCTACACCTTC. Amino acids: CASSSRTEYYGYTF. The chain recombines TRBV28 with TRBJ1-2; possible D gene TRBD1, 6 bases. Germline V gives CDR1 MDHEN, CDR2 SYDVKM. The CDR3 covers 14 residues. Trimming shortened V by 4 bases and J by 3 bases, and 12 bases separated the two germline ends.